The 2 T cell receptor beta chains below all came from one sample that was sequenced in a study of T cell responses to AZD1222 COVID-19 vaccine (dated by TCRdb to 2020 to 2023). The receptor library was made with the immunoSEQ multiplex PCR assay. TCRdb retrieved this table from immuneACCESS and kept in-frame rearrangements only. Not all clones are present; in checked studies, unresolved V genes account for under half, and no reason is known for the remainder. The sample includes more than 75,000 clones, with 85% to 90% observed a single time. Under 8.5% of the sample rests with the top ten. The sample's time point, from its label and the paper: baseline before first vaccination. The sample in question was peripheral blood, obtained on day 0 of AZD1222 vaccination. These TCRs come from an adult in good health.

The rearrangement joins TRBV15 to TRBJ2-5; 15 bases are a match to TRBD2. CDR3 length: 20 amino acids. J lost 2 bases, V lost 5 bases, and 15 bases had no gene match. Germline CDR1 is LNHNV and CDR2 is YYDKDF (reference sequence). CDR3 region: CATSAPIGTSGGSLQETQYF. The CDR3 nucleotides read TGTGCCACCAGCGCACCAATCGGGACTAGCGGGGGGTCACTGCAAGAGACCCAGTACTTC.

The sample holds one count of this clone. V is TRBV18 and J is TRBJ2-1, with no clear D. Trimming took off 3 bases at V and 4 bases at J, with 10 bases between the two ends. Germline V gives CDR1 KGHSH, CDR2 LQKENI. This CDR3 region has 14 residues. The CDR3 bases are TGTGCCAGCTCACCCGAGACCTTTTACAATGAGCAGTTCTTC. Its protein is CASSPETFYNEQFF.